Shown below are 12 T cell receptor beta chains from a single sample sequenced in a study of human T cells and chemical hapten exposure. MiXCR was run by TCRdb on the RACE reads, yielding one entry per CDR3 protein. The table lists under 95,000 distinct CDR3 sequences, approximately 10% of them singletons. Specified time point: healthy volunteer bleed at 2 weeks. The authors extracted total RNA from unfractionated whole blood. Input material: whole blood. Source of these receptors: a female donor in good health. Some clones in this sample may be carry-over from other donors' samples.

This clonotype was detected a few times. The chain couples TRBV12-3 or TRBV12-4 to TRBJ2-1, with a tentative D call TRBD2 (5 bases). The CDR3 runs to 14 residues. The germline V and J ends were trimmed by 3 bases and 4 bases, with 10 bases remaining between them. The CDR3 DNA follows: TGTGCCAGCAGTTTGCGGGCTTTATACAATGAGCAGTTCTTC. Encoded protein: CASSLRALYNEQFF.

For this clonotype: At one boundary the junction diverges from the germline segment, which might be a read error. The rearrangement links TRBV28 to TRBJ1-1; D unresolved. The V gene's germline CDR1 is MDHEN and CDR2 SYDVKM. This CDR3 comprises 11 residues. CDR3 in DNA: TGTGCCGGCAGTTCCCAATTGGGAGCTTTCTTT. Translated: CAGSSQLGAFF. Looking up the rest from reference TRBV28 and TRBJ1-1 gives the full variable domain: DVKVTQSSRYLVKRTGEKVFLECVQDMDHENMFWYRQDPGLGLRLIYFSYDVKMKEKGDIPEGYSVSREKKERFSLILESASTNQTSMYLCAGSSQLGAFFGQGTRLTVV.

This clonotype was observed many times. This chain uses TRBV28 with TRBJ2-7; 10 nucleotides agree with TRBD1. This CDR3 has 15 amino acids. Per the germline V gene, CDR1 is MDHEN and CDR2 is SYDVKM. The trim removed 8 bases at V and 2 bases at J, leaving 9 bases unmatched. The CDR3 sequence is CASGGTGAGAYEQYF. DNA for the CDR3: TGTGCCAGCGGGGGGACAGGGGCGGGGGCCTACGAGCAGTACTTC.

This clonotype turned up a few times. This sequence joins TRBV30 and TRBJ1-2; TRBD1 agrees at 8 bases. The CDR3 contains 15 residues. CDR1 GTSNPN and CDR2 SVGIG come from the germline V gene (reference sequence). Losses at the gene ends were 0 bases for V and 7 bases for J; bases not matched to a gene: 10. As DNA, the CDR3 is TGTGCCTGGAGTGTACAGGCAGGGGGCGGCGGTGGCTACACCTTC. Translation gives CAWSVQAGGGGGYTF.

This rearrangement joins TRBV3-1 to TRBJ2-1, with D maybe TRBD1 (5 bases). The germline CDR1 and CDR2 sequences are LGHDT and YNNKEL (reference sequence). V lost 2 bases, J lost 1 base, and 12 bases lay in between. CDR3 length equals 16 residues. CDR3 sequence (DNA): TGTGCCAGCAGCCAATGGTCTAGGGGTTCCTACAATGAGCAGTTCTTC. This codes for CASSQWSRGSYNEQFF.

The DNA of the CDR3 is TGTGCCAGCAGCTTAGAATGGGGGACAGCGAACACTGAAGCTTTCTTT. Translation gives CASSLEWGTANTEAFF. This rearrangement joins TRBV11-2 to TRBJ1-1; 7 bases map to TRBD1. V shed 0 bases, J shed 1 base, and the junction held 5 bases outside the gene matches. Germline values: CDR1 SGHAT, CDR2 FQNNGV. The CDR3 spans 16 residues.

This clonotype was counted only a few times. The chain has TRBV5-7 and TRBJ2-1; D might be TRBD1 (6 bases). TRBV5-7 is filed as an ORF, its function uncertain. There are 17 residues in the CDR3. Between the trimmed V and J ends, which lost 2 bases and 4 bases, there was a span of 19 bases. In DNA form, the CDR3 reads TGTGCCAGCAGCTTCCGACAGGTAATAGTTAAGTACAATGAGCAGTTCTTC. It encodes CASSFRQVIVKYNEQFF.

J is TRBJ2-3 and V is TRBV7-9; TRBD1 or TRBD2 may be the D gene (5 bases each). Trimming shortened V by 4 bases and J by 0 bases, and 20 bases separated the two germline ends. The CDR3 has 18 residues. Germline V gene sequence: CDR1 SEHNR, CDR2 FQNEAQ (reference sequence). The CDR3 coding sequence is TGTGCCAGCAGCTCACTCCCGGAGGTTGCAGGGAGCACAGATACGCAGTATTTT. Amino acid sequence: CASSSLPEVAGSTDTQYF.

This clonotype was found many times. The CDR3 reads CASRPKGKNTEAFF. In DNA, the CDR3 is TGTGCCAGCAGGCCCAAAGGGAAAAACACTGAAGCTTTCTTT. V usage is TRBV3-1 and J usage is TRBJ1-1; D unclear. This CDR3 spans 14 amino acids. The V end was cut by 6 bases, the J end by 2 bases, with 13 bases between. CDR1 is LGHDT and CDR2 is YNNKEL in the germline V gene (reference sequence).

V and J are TRBV27 and TRBJ2-1; possible D gene TRBD2, 6 bases. The CDR3 runs to 15 residues. V was pared by 6 bases and J by 7 bases, with 19 bases between. Germline assignment: CDR1 MNHEY and CDR2 SMNVEV (reference sequence). CDR3 DNA sequence: TGTGCCAGCAGGAGACTAGACACATTGTTAAATGAGCAGTTCTTC. It codes for CASRRLDTLLNEQFF.

This clonotype was seen more than once but under ten times. The V gene is TRBV5-4, the J gene TRBJ2-3; D gene ambiguous. CDR3 length: 15 residues. Trimming removed 4 bases at V and 2 bases at J, with 14 bases between. Per the germline V gene, CDR1 is SGHNT and CDR2 is YYREEE (reference sequence). The CDR3 DNA is TGTGCCAGCAGCCCGAGCAGCCACCTCACAGATACGCAGTATTTT. Its protein is CASSPSSHLTDTQYF. The whole variable domain, remainder taken from reference TRBV5-4 and TRBJ2-3, is ETGVTQSPTHLIKTRGQQVTLRCSSQSGHNTVSWYQQALGQGPQFIFQYYREEENGRGNFPPRFSGLQFPNYSSELNVNALELDDSALYLCASSPSSHLTDTQYFGPGTRLTVL.

This clonotype was seen only a few times. V and J are TRBV7-9 and TRBJ2-1, with TRBD1 identical over 7 bases. Trimming removed 3 bases from V and 1 base from J; junction bases left unmatched: 9. The CDR3 spans 17 residues. CDR1 and CDR2 from the germline V gene are SEHNR and FQNEAQ (reference sequence). CDR3: CASSFRRTGFSYNEQFF. The CDR3 nucleotides are TGTGCCAGCAGCTTCCGAAGGACAGGTTTTTCCTACAATGAGCAGTTCTTC.